This T cell receptor beta chain was profiled in a study of identical twins. This CDR3 comprises 12 residues. The V end lost 5 bases, the J end lost 4 bases, and 9 bases lay between the germline ends. This clonotype showed up many times. Each CDR3 protein gets one entry after TCRdb re-called the 5' RACE reads with MiXCR. The sample consists of some 96,000 distinct CDR3 sequences, 5.9% of them appearing once. The sample comprised memory T cells sorted from blood. This chain links TRBV12-3 or TRBV12-4 with TRBJ2-7; no definite D call. The TCR sequence derives from a woman aged 45-59 years in good health. CDR3 region: CASSLLIYEQYF. The DNA of the CDR3 is TGTGCCAGCAGTCTCTTGATATACGAGCAGTACTTC.